The 31 T cell receptor beta chains in this list originate from one sample, sequenced in a study of cytotoxic CD8 clonotypes in ibrutinib-treated CLL. Assay: immunoSEQ multiplex PCR; the TCRdb copy retains only in-frame clones and omits some. The sample records about 27,000 clones, 85% being singletons. The sequencing here drew on PBMCs, taken after 24 months of ibrutinib treatment. The receptors come from a human donor with chronic lymphocytic leukemia.

The chain recombines TRBV18 with TRBJ2-1, with a weak D call TRBD1 (6 bases). The CDR3 is 14 residues long. In germline, CDR1 is KGHSH, CDR2 LQKENI. The ends were cut back, 6 bases at V and 6 bases at J, with 15 bases in the middle. The CDR3 DNA reads as TGTGCCAGCTCCGACAGGATTGAAACCAATGAGCAGTTCTTC. Translated: CASSDRIETNEQFF.

V gene TRBV7-3 combines with J gene TRBJ2-1; D could derive from TRBD1 or TRBD2 (6 bases each). CDR1 is SGHTA, CDR2 FQGTGA, per germline. There are 16 residues in the CDR3. Trimming cost V 2 bases and J 6 bases, with 17 bases left between them. The CDR3 region is CASSLVPGAGGNEQFF. CDR3 nucleotides: TGTGCCAGCAGCTTAGTTCCAGGGGCCGGGGGCAATGAGCAGTTCTTC.

In its sample, this clone was seen a few times. The chain has TRBV4-1 and TRBJ2-5; TRBD1 aligns across 10 bases. The CDR3 is 16 residues long. V lost 0 bases to trimming and J lost 5 bases; unmatched junction nucleotides: 6. Germline V gene data show CDR1 as MGHRA and CDR2 as YSYEKL. The CDR3 DNA is TGCGCCAGCAGCCAAGACAGGACAGGGGGTTTTGAGACCCAGTACTTC. The encoded protein is CASSQDRTGGFETQYF.

The chain carries TRBV6-1 and TRBJ2-5; the match to TRBD2 covers 13 bases. This CDR3 has 17 amino acids. The junction had 8 bases not matched to a gene; V was cut back by 4 bases and J by 3 bases. Germline V gene sequence: CDR1 MNHNS, CDR2 SASEGT. The chain's CDR3 is CASSAPWTSGGKETQYF. The CDR3 nucleotides read TGTGCCAGCAGTGCTCCATGGACTAGCGGGGGAAAAGAGACCCAGTACTTC.

The V gene is TRBV27, the J gene TRBJ2-1; tentatively, D is TRBD1 or TRBD2 (5 bases each). From germline, CDR1 is MNHEY and CDR2 SMNVEV (reference sequence). This CDR3 has 14 amino acids. The V end lost 5 bases, the J end lost 2 bases, and 10 bases lay between the germline ends. The CDR3 loop reads CASSHGAPYNEQFF. The DNA of the CDR3 is TGTGCCAGCAGTCACGGGGCCCCCTACAATGAGCAGTTCTTC.

This chain connects TRBV5-4 to TRBJ2-1; 15 nucleotides line up with TRBD2. Germline values: CDR1 SGHNT, CDR2 YYREEE (reference sequence). The V segment lost 4 bases and the J segment 5 bases; nucleotides outside the gene matches: 7. There are 17 residues in the CDR3. This CDR3 reads CASSGLAGGPRDNEQFF. The CDR3 region has the DNA TGTGCCAGCAGCGGACTAGCGGGGGGGCCGCGTGACAATGAGCAGTTCTTC.

This rearrangement joins TRBV21-1 to TRBJ1-1; TRBD1 is taken as the D call from the table, unchecked against the DNA. TRBV21-1 is flagged as a pseudogene. This CDR3 is built from 18 residues. CDR3: CASRLTQGGPRLNTEAFF. Written as DNA, the CDR3 is TGTGCCAGCAGGTTAACACAGGGGGGCCCCCGCCTGAACACTGAAGCTTTCTTT.

The V and J genes are TRBV5-1 and TRBJ1-3, with unresolved D. The CDR3 length is 15 residues. V was cut by 4 bases and J by 4 bases, with 15 bases left in between. The germline gives CDR1 SGHRS, CDR2 YFSETQ. The DNA of the CDR3 is TGCGCCAGCAGCCCCTCGGGAGGGAAGGGAAACACCATATATTTT. As protein: CASSPSGGKGNTIYF.

The genes are TRBV5-1 and TRBJ2-7; either TRBD1 or TRBD2 may supply D (5 bases each). CDR3 size: 15 residues. V was cut by 4 bases and J by 2 bases, with 16 bases left in between. CDR1 and CDR2 (germline): SGHRS, YFSETQ. The CDR3 bases are TGCGCCAGCAGCCGGGACCCTGACGCCACCTACGAGCAGTACTTC. It yields the protein CASSRDPDATYEQYF.

This clone showed up just once. This chain links TRBV7-2 with TRBJ1-5; TRBD1 aligns across 10 bases. Trimming took 5 bases from V and 4 from J; bases not matched to a gene: 8. Germline V gives CDR1 SGHTA, CDR2 FQGNSA. The CDR3 extends over 16 amino acids. CDR3 amino acids: CASSPEAGQGNQPQHF. The CDR3 DNA reads as TGTGCCAGCAGCCCCGAAGCGGGACAGGGGAATCAGCCCCAGCATTTT.

The chain links TRBV12-5 to TRBJ2-3; 14 nucleotides line up with TRBD2. This CDR3 spans 16 amino acids. Trimming cost V 5 bases and J 4 bases; bases outside gene matches: 5. Per the germline V gene, CDR1 is LGHNT and CDR2 is FRNRAP. The CDR3 coding sequence is TGTGCTAGTGGTCTCGGACTAGCGGGGGGTTCAGATACGCAGTATTTT. Translation: CASGLGLAGGSDTQYF.

The V call is TRBV6-6, the J call TRBJ2-7; D is possibly TRBD1 or TRBD2 (5 bases each). CDR3 length: 13 residues. Deletions cut 6 bases from V and 3 bases from J, with 12 bases between. The germline gives CDR1 MNHNY, CDR2 SVGAGI (reference sequence). The CDR3 here is CASRTGPGYEQYF. Here the CDR3 DNA reads TGTGCCAGCAGGACGGGACCCGGCTACGAGCAGTACTTC.

The V and J genes are TRBV15 and TRBJ1-6; 7 positions agree with TRBD1. The CDR3 consists of 15 residues. Germline CDR1 reads LNHNV; CDR2 reads YYDKDF (reference sequence). V trimming: 1 base; J trimming: 10 bases; junction bases outside the gene matches: 7. The CDR3 loop is CATSRGQDRWSPLHF. The CDR3 nucleotides read TGTGCCACCAGCAGAGGCCAGGACAGGTGGTCACCCCTCCACTTT. Full variable domain (rest looked up from reference TRBV15 and TRBJ1-6): DAMVIQNPRYQVTQFGKPVTLSCSQTLNHNVMYWYQQKSSQAPKLLFHYYDKDFNNEADTPDNFQSRRPNTSFCFLDIRSPGLGDTAMYLCATSRGQDRWSPLHFGNGTRLTVT.

The chain employs TRBV18 and TRBJ2-3; TRBD2 aligns across 11 bases. The germline CDR1 and CDR2 sequences are KGHSH and LQKENI. V shed 3 bases, J shed 3 bases, and the junction held 8 bases outside the gene matches. The CDR3 covers 17 residues. CDR3 residues: CASSPLTSGGKTDTQYF. DNA of the CDR3: TGTGCCAGCTCACCCCTAACTAGCGGGGGTAAGACAGATACGCAGTATTTT.

The rearrangement uses TRBV5-5 and TRBJ1-5; D remains unclear. This CDR3 has 14 residues. In germline, CDR1 is SGHKS, CDR2 YYEKEE (reference sequence). V dropped 4 bases and J dropped 2 bases, with 10 bases sitting between them. CDR3 nucleotides: TGTGCCAGCAGCGCCGGGCGAGGCAATCAGCCCCAGCATTTT. Translated: CASSAGRGNQPQHF.

The CDR3 bases are TGTGCCAGCAGCCGGACAGGGGGTACCGGGGAGCTGTTTTTT. Encoded protein: CASSRTGGTGELFF. The V call is TRBV6-5, the J call TRBJ2-2; 10 bases line up with TRBD1. The V gene end was trimmed by 6 bases and the J gene end by 5 bases; junction bases not matched to a gene: 3. This CDR3 is 14 amino acids long. The germline CDR1 and CDR2 sequences are MNHEY and SVGAGI.

V is TRBV28 and J is TRBJ2-7; TRBD1 might be the D (5 bases). The germline CDR1 and CDR2 sequences are MDHEN and SYDVKM. This CDR3 comprises 12 residues. V was trimmed by 5 bases and J by 3 bases, leaving 8 bases between them. The CDR3 protein is CASSRQLYEQYF. The CDR3 coding sequence is TGTGCCAGCAGTCGACAGCTCTACGAGCAGTACTTC.

V gene TRBV10-3 combines with J gene TRBJ2-7, with TRBD2 matching 9 bases. Germline-derived CDR1 and CDR2 are ENHRY and SYGVKD. The CDR3 runs to 15 residues. V gave up 4 bases and J gave up 2 bases; unmatched junction bases: 6. CDR3 loop: CAISVLAGPTYEQYF. CDR3 DNA: TGTGCCATCAGTGTTCTAGCGGGGCCAACCTACGAGCAGTACTTC.

The chain employs TRBV2 and TRBJ1-2, with 7 bases fitting TRBD1. The junction had 8 bases not matched to a gene; V was cut back by 5 bases and J by 8 bases. The CDR3 spans 13 residues. Germline assignment: CDR1 SNHLY and CDR2 FYNNEI. The CDR3 loop is CASSSQGVEGYTF. The CDR3 bases are TGTGCCAGCAGTTCGCAGGGGGTTGAGGGCTACACCTTC.

In its sample, this clone was seen once. V and J are TRBV6-5 and TRBJ2-2, with 11 nucleotides matching TRBD2. Germline V gene data show CDR1 as MNHEY and CDR2 as SVGAGI. Unmatched junction bases numbered 3, after V lost 2 bases and J lost 4 bases. CDR3 size: 16 residues. The CDR3 is CASSYVAGGRTGELFF. The CDR3 DNA reads TGTGCCAGCAGTTACGTAGCGGGGGGGCGCACCGGGGAGCTGTTTTTT.

The chain links TRBV15 to TRBJ1-4; D remains ambiguous. Trimming took off 2 bases at V and 3 bases at J, with 7 bases between the two ends. Germline V lookup: CDR1 LNHNV, CDR2 YYDKDF (reference sequence). CDR3 length: 14 amino acids. The CDR3 loop reads CATSRKGSNEKLFF. The CDR3 nucleotides are TGTGCCACCAGCAGAAAGGGATCTAATGAAAAACTGTTTTTT.

The rearrangement links TRBV13 to TRBJ1-2, with a possible D match to TRBD1 (5 bases). CDR1 PRHDT and CDR2 FYEKMQ come from the germline V gene (reference sequence). Deletions cut 4 bases from V and 8 bases from J, with 17 bases between. This CDR3 spans 14 amino acids. CDR3: CASSWGTTLGGYTF. CDR3 bases: TGTGCCAGCAGCTGGGGGACCACCTTGGGAGGCTACACCTTC.

This chain joins TRBV29-1 and TRBJ1-4, with D possibly being TRBD1 (5 bases). This CDR3 is 13 amino acids long. Trimming took off 5 bases at V and 11 bases at J, with 18 bases between the two ends. Germline assignment: CDR1 SQVTM and CDR2 ANQGSEA. CDR3 DNA sequence: TGCAGCGTTATAGGCGACATGTCAGGGAAACTGTTTTTT. This sequence encodes CSVIGDMSGKLFF.

V and J are TRBV12-5 and TRBJ2-7; 7 bases agree with TRBD1. The CDR3 is 13 amino acids. The junction had 6 bases not matched to a gene; V was cut back by 4 bases and J by 6 bases. Germline V gene sequence: CDR1 LGHNT, CDR2 FRNRAP. The CDR3 spells CASGWNTGAEQYF. The CDR3 DNA reads TGTGCTAGTGGTTGGAACACAGGGGCCGAGCAGTACTTC.

V usage is TRBV11-1 and J usage is TRBJ2-7; a weak D match, TRBD1 (6 bases). This CDR3 has 14 amino acids. Trimming pared 5 bases from V and 1 base from J, leaving 12 bases between. Germline CDR1 and CDR2: SGHAT and FQDESV (reference sequence). The CDR3 sequence is CASSPVDRSYEQYF. The CDR3 DNA is TGTGCCAGCAGCCCAGTCGACAGGTCCTACGAGCAGTACTTC.

This clone has a handful of counts. The chain joins TRBV11-2 to TRBJ2-7; 7 bases align to TRBD2. CDR1 is SGHAT, CDR2 FQNNGV, per germline. This CDR3 has 16 amino acids. V lost 5 bases, J lost 6 bases, and 16 bases stayed unmatched. The CDR3 DNA is TGTGCCAGCAGCCCCCGCATCGGGGGGATGGGCCCCGAGCAGTACTTC. Its translation is CASSPRIGGMGPEQYF.

J is TRBJ2-1 and V is TRBV5-8; TRBD2 is a possible D gene (6 bases). CDR1 is SGHTS and CDR2 is YDEGEE in the germline V gene. The length of the CDR3 is 15 residues. Trimming took off 0 bases at V and 4 bases at J, with 11 bases between the two ends. CDR3 DNA sequence: TGTGCCAGCAGCTTGGCCGGGACTCATTACAATGAGCAGTTCTTC. The encoded protein is CASSLAGTHYNEQFF.

The table lists this clone with a few counts. The chain links TRBV4-1 to TRBJ2-7; 14 positions agree with TRBD2. Germline CDR1 MGHRA, CDR2 YSYEKL. The CDR3 runs 18 residues. Trimming took 4 bases from V and 0 from J; bases not matched to a gene: 8. This chain's CDR3 is CASSPTGLAGALSYEQYF. The CDR3 nucleotides are TGCGCCAGCAGCCCGACGGGACTAGCGGGGGCCCTCTCCTACGAGCAGTACTTC.

This clone is judged medium-sized (0.01 to 0.1%). The chain employs TRBV5-1 and TRBJ1-1, with D possibly being TRBD1 (5 bases). The CDR3 spans 14 residues. The germline V gene has CDR1 SGHRS and CDR2 YFSETQ. With 3 bases removed from V and 3 bases from J, the gap between germline ends came to 12 bases. DNA for the CDR3: TGCGCCAGCAGCTCTGCCGGGGGATACACTGAAGCTTTCTTT. Translated: CASSSAGGYTEAFF.

The chain carries TRBV19 and TRBJ2-7; 8 bases fit TRBD2. Germline V gene lookup returns CDR1 LNHDA and CDR2 SQIVND (reference sequence). V dropped 9 bases and J dropped 6; count of bases not matched to a gene: 13. CDR3 size: 14 residues. CDR3 bases: TGTGCCAGCAGCCCCGGGAGGGGGTCTCGCGAGCAGTACTTC. Its translation: CASSPGRGSREQYF.

The rearrangement joins TRBV6-5 to TRBJ2-5; the D is unclear. CDR3 length: 11 amino acids. Trimming stripped 2 bases from V and 4 bases from J, with 2 bases between. From germline, CDR1 is MNHEY and CDR2 SVGAGI. The CDR3 spells CASSYPETQYF. In DNA form, the CDR3 reads TGTGCCAGCAGTTACCCAGAGACCCAGTACTTC.